The clone carrying this T cell receptor (beta chain) was seen a few times. What it binds is unknown. Busulfan-fludarabine conditioning, marrow transplant, and cyclophosphamide on days +3 and +4 were administered. This CDR3 comprises 16 residues. Trimming removed 3 bases from V and 0 bases from J; junction bases left unmatched: 5. CDR1 is SGHVS and CDR2 is FQNEAQ in the germline V gene. These data come from a study of T cells after posttransplantation cyclophosphamide. Regarding the study as a whole: Later post-transplant blood repertoires were often dominated by donor CD8+ memory clones.

The protocol was immunoSEQ multiplex PCR, while the TCRdb copy is restricted to in-frame clones and leaves out a portion. The sample presents about 5,700 clones, none singletons. The clonotype originates from a male patient between 60 and 69 years old who received an allogeneic stem cell transplant from a related donor, was CMV-positive, and had no GVHD. The T cells may come from the graft donor. This chain uses TRBV7-8 with TRBJ2-4, with 7 bases matching TRBD1. The starting material was PBMCs, obtained after allogeneic stem cell transplant with posttransplant cyclophosphamide. CDR3 sequence reads: CASSLWDRLAKNIQYF. DNA for the CDR3: TGTGCCAGCAGCTTGTGGGACAGATTAGCCAAAAACATTCAGTACTTC. The complete variable domain, with remaining parts taken from reference TRBV7-8 and TRBJ2-4, reads GAGVSQSPRYKVAKRGQDVALRCDPISGHVSLFWYQQALGQGPEFLTYFQNEAQLDKSGLPSDRFFAERPEGSVSTLKIQRTQQEDSAVYLCASSLWDRLAKNIQYFGAGTRLSVL.